This TCR beta chain was obtained from a study of shared clonotypes between healthy human individuals. This clone was seen repeatedly, ten times or more. Data came from immunoSEQ multiplex PCR; TCRdb stores just in-frame clones and leaves some out. The sample contains 490,000 or so clones, about 82% of which appear only once. This CDR3 region has 15 residues. V gave up 0 bases and J gave up 1 base, with 8 bases separating them. Germline V CDR1 and CDR2: SGHNT, YYREEE (reference sequence). The TCR was taken from a woman aged 40 to 50 in good health. Some clones in this sample may be carry-over from other donors' samples. Sequenced: PBMCs. The rearrangement uses TRBV5-4 and TRBJ1-3, with a possible D match to TRBD1 (5 bases). The CDR3 region is CASSLDSGSGNTIYF. The CDR3 region has the DNA TGTGCCAGCAGCTTGGATTCAGGGTCTGGAAACACCATATATTTT.